This passage covers 32 T cell receptor beta chains from one sample sequenced in a study of blood T cell repertoires in COVID-19. Some clones are missing from TCRdb's copy, which holds only in-frame ones; the method was immunoSEQ multiplex PCR. The table lists tens of thousands of clones, roughly 86% of them singletons. The source material was peripheral blood. All receptors come from a human donor in a cohort sampled during active COVID-19.

This clone has more than one count but fewer than ten. The V gene is TRBV9, the J gene TRBJ1-2; tentatively, D is TRBD1 (6 bases). The CDR3 totals 16 residues. Germline-derived CDR1 and CDR2 are SGDLS and YYNGEE. V dropped 4 bases and J dropped 8 bases, with 24 bases sitting between them. As DNA, the CDR3 is TGTGCCAGCAGCACCCGACGCACCGACAGGTCGTGGGGCTACACCTTC. Translated, it gives CASSTRRTDRSWGYTF.

The rearrangement links TRBV9 to TRBJ2-7; TRBD1 might be the D (6 bases). Germline CDR1 and CDR2: SGDLS and YYNGEE. The CDR3 has 16 residues. Trimming took 4 bases from V and 4 from J, leaving 21 bases between them. Here the CDR3 DNA reads TGTGCCAGCAGCCCGCTACGTTCCGGGACACCATACGAGCAGTACTTC. Its protein is CASSPLRSGTPYEQYF.

The chain's CDR3 is CASSPSGGLYEQYF. As DNA, the CDR3 is TGTGCCAGCAGCCCTAGCGGGGGGCTCTACGAGCAGTACTTC. The chain has TRBV9 and TRBJ2-7, with 11 bases lining up with TRBD2. The germline gives CDR1 SGDLS, CDR2 YYNGEE. After removal of 4 bases from V and 3 bases from J, the junction contained 3 bases not matched to a gene. The CDR3 covers 14 residues.

This clone was seen a few times. V usage is TRBV4-2 and J usage is TRBJ2-5, with D hard to call. Germline V gene data show CDR1 as LGHNA and CDR2 as YNFKEQ. This CDR3 region has 13 residues. V gave up 1 base and J gave up 7 bases, with 10 bases separating them. The DNA of the CDR3 is TGTGCCAGCAGCCAAGCGCTCGGTGGGACCCAGTACTTC. Its translation is CASSQALGGTQYF.

This clone was seen many times. The chain couples TRBV6-5 to TRBJ2-2; TRBD2 aligns across 7 bases. The CDR3 runs 13 residues. V was clipped by 10 bases and J by 4 bases; unmatched bases: 6. Germline CDR1 MNHEY, CDR2 SVGAGI. The CDR3 sequence: CATLWEGTGELFF. CDR3 nucleotide sequence: TGTGCCACCCTGTGGGAGGGCACCGGGGAGCTGTTTTTT.

The rearrangement joins TRBV21-1 to TRBJ2-5; TRBD2, the table's D call, lacks a check against the DNA. TRBV21-1 is a known pseudogene. The CDR3 is 13 amino acids. CDR3 region: CASSPRNQETQYF. DNA of the CDR3: TGTGCCAGCAGTCCGAGGAACCAAGAGACCCAGTACTTC.

The V call is TRBV27, the J call TRBJ2-1; 8 bases are shared with TRBD2. The germline CDR1 and CDR2 sequences are MNHEY and SMNVEV (reference sequence). J lost 11 bases, V lost 3 bases, and 6 bases had no gene match. The CDR3 contains 13 residues. CDR3 loop: CASSFLTSDKQFF. The CDR3 DNA is TGTGCCAGCAGTTTCCTGACTAGCGATAAGCAGTTCTTC.

J is TRBJ1-5 and V is TRBV7-2; D unclear. Trimming stripped 1 base from V and 3 bases from J, with 7 bases between. Germline CDR1 and CDR2: SGHTA and FQGNSA. The CDR3 extends over 14 amino acids. CDR3 sequence: CASSLGQANQPQHF. The CDR3 DNA reads TGTGCCAGCAGCTTAGGGCAGGCCAATCAGCCCCAGCATTTT.

Only one count was recorded for this clone. The chain links TRBV7-2 to TRBJ2-5, with D perhaps matching TRBD1 (5 bases). This CDR3 region has 14 residues. The germline V and J ends were trimmed by 5 bases and 2 bases, with 12 bases remaining between them. Germline CDR1 and CDR2: SGHTA and FQGNSA. The chain's CDR3 is CASSGFQGQETQYF. In DNA, the CDR3 is TGTGCCAGCAGCGGATTCCAGGGTCAAGAGACCCAGTACTTC.

This chain links TRBV7-2 with TRBJ2-4; TRBD1 matches at 7 bases. Looked up from germline, CDR1 is SGHTA and CDR2 is FQGNSA. With V trimmed by 4 bases and J by 0 bases, 6 bases remained unmatched. The CDR3 is made up of 16 amino acids. CDR3 in DNA: TGTGCCAGCAGCTCGTCGGGACAGCTAGCCAAAAACATTCAGTACTTC. Encoded protein: CASSSSGQLAKNIQYF. Complete variable domain (other parts from reference TRBV7-2 and TRBJ2-4): GAGVSQSPSNKVTEKGKDVELRCDPISGHTALYWYRQSLGQGLEFLIYFQGNSAPDKSGLPSDRFSAERTGGSVSTLTIQRTQQEDSAVYLCASSSSGQLAKNIQYFGAGTRLSVL.

This clone showed up just a few times. The chain joins TRBV10-3 to TRBJ2-1; D is perhaps TRBD2 (9 bases). The germline CDR1 and CDR2 sequences are ENHRY and SYGVKD. The ends were cut back, 6 bases at V and 0 bases at J, with 27 bases in the middle. This CDR3 contains 20 residues. The CDR3 is CAIRDTGGGLAGTSYNEQFF. The CDR3 DNA sequence: TGTGCCATCAGGGATACAGGGGGTGGGCTAGCGGGGACCTCCTACAATGAGCAGTTCTTC.

This chain joins TRBV6-2 or TRBV6-3 and TRBJ1-3; no clear D. With 6 bases removed from V and 0 bases from J, the gap between germline ends came to 9 bases. Germline CDR1 is MNHEY and CDR2 is SVGEGT. The CDR3 extends over 14 amino acids. The CDR3 DNA follows: TGTGCCAGCAGCCACAGATCCTCTGGAAACACCATATATTTT. It encodes CASSHRSSGNTIYF.

This rearrangement joins TRBV4-3 to TRBJ1-2, with TRBD1 identical over 8 bases. J gave up 4 bases and V 3 bases, and 10 bases lay outside the gene matches. CDR3 size: 16 residues. From germline, CDR1 is LGHNA and CDR2 YSLEER. CDR3 region: CASSQGTGTGLYGYTF. The CDR3 coding sequence is TGCGCCAGCAGCCAGGGTACCGGGACAGGTCTCTATGGCTACACCTTC.

The genes are TRBV18 and TRBJ2-3; possible D gene TRBD2, 5 bases. The CDR3 length is 14 residues. The V end was cut by 3 bases, the J end by 4 bases, with 11 bases between. Germline V gene data show CDR1 as KGHSH and CDR2 as LQKENI. As DNA, the CDR3 is TGTGCCAGCTCACCCCAGACGAGGGCAGATACGCAGTATTTT. Translated, it gives CASSPQTRADTQYF.

The chain joins TRBV10-2 to TRBJ1-3; the match to TRBD1 covers 8 bases. CDR3 length equals 15 residues. The ends lost 5 bases at V and 4 bases at J; junction bases unmatched: 7. Germline V CDR1 and CDR2: WSHSY, SAAADI. The CDR3 loop reads CASSSQGAAGNTIYF. The DNA for the CDR3 is TGCGCCAGCAGTTCTCAGGGGGCTGCAGGAAACACCATATATTTT.

As regards this clone: The same CDR3 also results from other DNA sequences found in this sample. The chain joins TRBV7-2 to TRBJ2-7, with no clear D. V was cut by 5 bases and J by 3 bases, with 8 bases left in between. The CDR3 totals 12 residues. The germline CDR1 and CDR2 sequences are SGHTA and FQGNSA. The CDR3 loop is CASSPGGYEQYF. CDR3 DNA sequence: TGTGCCAGCAGCCCTGGCGGCTACGAGCAGTACTTC.

This clone was recorded a few times. V usage is TRBV28 and J usage is TRBJ2-5; TRBD1 is a possible D gene (5 bases). Trimming pared 2 bases from V and 4 bases from J, leaving 5 bases between. Germline values: CDR1 MDHEN, CDR2 SYDVKM. The CDR3 runs 12 residues. CDR3 amino acids: CASSLQGETQYF. The DNA of the CDR3 is TGTGCCAGCAGTTTACAGGGAGAGACCCAGTACTTC.

This chain links TRBV6-6 with TRBJ1-2; 7 bases map to TRBD1. This CDR3 is built from 15 residues. J gave up 3 bases and V 6 bases, and 10 bases lay outside the gene matches. Looked up from germline, CDR1 is MNHNY and CDR2 is SVGAGI (reference sequence). The CDR3 DNA sequence: TGTGCCAGCAGGGAAAAGGGGGCGGCGTACTATGGCTACACCTTC. Its translation is CASREKGAAYYGYTF.

This clone was found many times. Other DNA sequences of this sample code for an identical CDR3. This chain connects TRBV5-1 to TRBJ2-5, with a tentative D call TRBD2 (6 bases). CDR1 is SGHRS and CDR2 is YFSETQ in the germline V gene. Trimming cost V 5 bases and J 3 bases, with 11 bases left between them. The CDR3 sequence is 13 residues long. The CDR3 spells CASRRTGEETQYF. CDR3 DNA: TGCGCCAGCAGAAGGACGGGAGAAGAGACCCAGTACTTC.

The chain carries TRBV19 and TRBJ2-3, with TRBD1 matching over 10 bases. Trimming took 5 bases from V and 5 from J; bases not matched to a gene: 10. Germline V gene lookup returns CDR1 LNHDA and CDR2 SQIVND (reference sequence). The CDR3 consists of 16 residues. CDR3 sequence (DNA): TGTGCCAGTAGTCCCCGCCCCGGGACAGGGGAAGATACGCAGTATTTT. Amino acid sequence: CASSPRPGTGEDTQYF.

The chain combines TRBV21-1 with TRBJ2-2; no DNA check was done on the table's D call, TRBD2. TRBV21-1 is noted as a pseudogene. This CDR3 comprises 12 residues. CDR3 sequence: CASSVYTGELFF. The CDR3 DNA follows: TGTGCCAGCAGCGTATACACCGGGGAGCTGTTTTTT.

The V and J genes are TRBV24-1 and TRBJ2-2; 13 bases map to TRBD2. This CDR3 is built from 16 residues. The V and J ends lost 3 bases and 4 bases, in that order; junction bases with no gene match: 1. Germline V gene sequence: CDR1 KGHDR, CDR2 SFDVKD. The CDR3 sequence: CATSDRTSGSTGELFF. In nucleotides, the CDR3 is TGTGCCACCAGTGATCGGACTAGCGGGAGCACCGGGGAGCTGTTTTTT.

The chain has TRBV7-8 and TRBJ2-7, with a weak D call TRBD2 (5 bases). CDR1 and CDR2 (germline): SGHVS, FQNEAQ. This CDR3 has 12 amino acids. V was clipped by 5 bases and J by 6 bases, with 11 bases between them. CDR3 sequence: CASSQDRGEQYF. DNA for the CDR3: TGTGCCAGCAGCCAGGACCGGGGCGAGCAGTACTTC.

DNA of the CDR3: TGTGCAGCTTGTCGGGGGGCCGGGGAGACCCAGTACTTC. It encodes CAACRGAGETQYF. This chain connects TRBV2 to TRBJ2-5; weak D call: TRBD2 (7 bases). The CDR3 is made up of 13 amino acids. The V gene's germline CDR1 is SNHLY and CDR2 FYNNEI.

V and J are TRBV27 and TRBJ2-1; 8 nucleotides align to TRBD2. Trimming took 5 bases from V and 9 from J; bases not matched to a gene: 3. CDR3 length equals 12 residues. CDR1 is MNHEY, CDR2 SMNVEV, per germline (reference sequence). In nucleotides, the CDR3 is TGTGCCAGCAGTCCCGGGGGGGGTGAGCAGTTCTTC. Translation gives CASSPGGGEQFF.

This clone was seen just once. The rearrangement joins TRBV30 to TRBJ1-6; D might be TRBD1 (6 bases). The germline V gene encodes CDR1 GTSNPN and CDR2 SVGIG (reference sequence). The V gene lost 3 bases and the J gene lost 0 bases, with 15 bases spanning the gap. The CDR3 is 17 amino acids. The CDR3 region has the DNA TGTGCCTGGAGAGCCGAGACAGGCAGCTCCTATAATTCACCCCTCCACTTT. Its protein product is CAWRAETGSSYNSPLHF.

This chain links TRBV6-2 or TRBV6-3 with TRBJ2-1; 14 nucleotides line up with TRBD2. V shed 2 bases and J 8 bases; nucleotides not matched to a gene: 5. This CDR3 spans 16 amino acids. Germline assignment: CDR1 MNHEY and CDR2 SVGEGT. The CDR3 DNA follows: TGTGCCAGCAGTTACCAGGGGACTAGCGGGAGCGATGAGCAGTTCTTC. Its translation is CASSYQGTSGSDEQFF.

The V call is TRBV4-3, the J call TRBJ2-1, with TRBD2 matching over 7 bases. This CDR3 contains 16 residues. V shed 0 bases and J 5 bases; nucleotides not matched to a gene: 7. Germline V gene data show CDR1 as LGHNA and CDR2 as YSLEER. CDR3 nucleotides: TGCGCCAGCAGCCAAGATCTGGCTAGCGGAAACAATGAGCAGTTCTTC. Translated, it gives CASSQDLASGNNEQFF.

The chain couples TRBV5-4 to TRBJ1-1, with 8 positions matching TRBD1. Germline trimming cut 4 bases from V and 0 bases from J; bases unmatched to any gene: 8. The CDR3 runs 16 residues. Germline values: CDR1 SGHNT, CDR2 YYREEE (reference sequence). The CDR3 coding sequence is TGTGCCAGCAGCCTCGGACAGGGAACTATGAACACTGAAGCTTTCTTT. Its translation: CASSLGQGTMNTEAFF.

The V gene is TRBV29-1, the J gene TRBJ2-7; D is possibly TRBD1 (6 bases). V lost 4 bases and J 5 bases, leaving 15 bases between the germline ends. This CDR3 region has 13 residues. Looked up from germline, CDR1 is SQVTM and CDR2 is ANQGSEA. The CDR3 reads CSVVRQGIHEQYF. In DNA form, the CDR3 reads TGCAGCGTTGTACGGCAGGGGATCCACGAGCAGTACTTC.

About this clone: A junction boundary mismatches the germline segment, possibly from a read error. The chain is built from TRBV6-1 and TRBJ1-4; D is ambiguous. The CDR3 is made up of 15 amino acids. Germline V gene lookup returns CDR1 MNHNS and CDR2 SASEGT. The CDR3 region has the DNA TGTGCCAGCAGGGAAGGAAACAGTTTAAATGAAAAACTGTTTTTT. It encodes CASREGNSLNEKLFF.

Only one count was recorded for this clone. The V call is TRBV19, the J call TRBJ1-2; the D gene is possibly TRBD1 (5 bases). This CDR3 comprises 14 residues. CDR1 is LNHDA and CDR2 is SQIVND in the germline V gene (reference sequence). The V end was cut by 3 bases, the J end by 7 bases, with 15 bases between. This CDR3 is CASSIGRDLAGYTF. As DNA, the CDR3 is TGTGCCAGTAGTATTGGCAGGGATTTAGCTGGCTACACCTTC. Looking up the rest from reference TRBV19 and TRBJ1-2 gives the full variable domain: DGGITQSPKYLFRKEGQNVTLSCEQNLNHDAMYWYRQDPGQGLRLIYYSQIVNDFQKGDIAEGYSVSREKKESFPLTVTSAQKNPTAFYLCASSIGRDLAGYTFGSGTRLTVV.